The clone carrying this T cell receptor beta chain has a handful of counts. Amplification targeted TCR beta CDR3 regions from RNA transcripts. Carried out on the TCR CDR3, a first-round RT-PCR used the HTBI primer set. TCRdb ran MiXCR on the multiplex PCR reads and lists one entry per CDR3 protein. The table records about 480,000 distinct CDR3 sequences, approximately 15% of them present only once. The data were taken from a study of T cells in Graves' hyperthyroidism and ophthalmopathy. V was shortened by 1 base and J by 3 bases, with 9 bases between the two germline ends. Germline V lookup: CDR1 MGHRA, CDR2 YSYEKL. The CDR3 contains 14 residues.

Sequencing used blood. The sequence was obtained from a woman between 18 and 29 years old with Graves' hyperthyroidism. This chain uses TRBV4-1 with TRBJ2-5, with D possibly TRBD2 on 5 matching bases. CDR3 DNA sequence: TGCGCCAGCAGCCAAGTCGTGCGGGAAGAGACCCAGTACTTC. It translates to CASSQVVREETQYF.